This T cell receptor (beta chain) was profiled in a study of T cells after yellow fever vaccination. Study-wide background: Where fractions had low cell numbers, libraries were prepared from them with the SMART-Seq v4 Ultra Low Input RNA kit. Study-wide findings and caveats: When the response was secondary, it was weaker but reached its peak faster, day 5 versus 15. In post-booster samples, most primary-vaccination clones reappeared (approximately 96% CD4, about 90% CD8).

They built TCR cDNA with 5'RACE template switching, a step that put in a universal primer site and UMIs. TCRdb re-derived calls from the 5' RACE reads in MiXCR, one entry per CDR3 protein. The sample lists roughly 250,000 distinct CDR3 sequences, approximately 13% occurring once. Germline CDR1 reads DFQATT; CDR2 reads SNEGSKA (reference sequence). With 3 bases removed from V and 7 bases from J, the gap between germline ends came to 12 bases. The length of the CDR3 is 12 residues. This clonotype was found a few times. Its antigen is currently unknown. The clonotype comes from a man younger than 45 who received the YFV17D yellow fever vaccine. The material sequenced was CD4+ T cells sorted from PBMCs, taken 45 days after the yellow fever booster vaccination. J is TRBJ1-2 and V is TRBV20-1; D unresolved. Written as DNA, the CDR3 is TGCAGTGCTAGGGAGGGTGGAACTGGCTACACCTTC. Its translation: CSAREGGTGYTF.